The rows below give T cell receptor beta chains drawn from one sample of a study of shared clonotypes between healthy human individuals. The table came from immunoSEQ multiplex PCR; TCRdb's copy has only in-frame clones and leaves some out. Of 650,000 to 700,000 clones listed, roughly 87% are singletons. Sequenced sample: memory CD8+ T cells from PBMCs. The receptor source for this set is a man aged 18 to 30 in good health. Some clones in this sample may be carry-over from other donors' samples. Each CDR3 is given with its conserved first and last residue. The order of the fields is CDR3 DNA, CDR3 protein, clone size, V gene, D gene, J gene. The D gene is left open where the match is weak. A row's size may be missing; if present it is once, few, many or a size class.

TGTGCCAGCAGCTCCCCTAACTATGGCTACACCTTC | CASSSPNYGYTF | . | TRBV7-9 | . | TRBJ1-2
TGTGCCAGCAGCTTGGGACTAGCGGGGAGGAGTAAGACAGATACGCAGTATTTT | CASSLGLAGRSKTDTQYF | . | TRBV5-5 | TRBD2 | TRBJ2-3
TGTGCCAGCAGCTTAGGTGCCCCTGAAGCTTTCTTT | CASSLGAPEAFF | . | TRBV11-2 | . | TRBJ1-1
TGTGCCAGCAGCCAATGGCGCAGGAATTCCTACGAGCAGTACTTC | CASSQWRRNSYEQYF | . | TRBV16 | . | TRBJ2-7
TGTGCCACCCAACGCAGGGGAGAAGAGACCCAGTACTTC | CATQRRGEETQYF | . | TRBV15 | . | TRBJ2-5
TGTGCCAGCAGTTTATTACAGGGCCCCCATAATGAAAAACTGTTTTTT | CASSLLQGPHNEKLFF | . | TRBV28 | . | TRBJ1-4
TGTGCCAGCAGTTGGGGAAGGGGGGGTCCCTTGAATCAGCCCCAGCATTTT | CASSWGRGGPLNQPQHF | . | TRBV28 | . | TRBJ1-5
TGTGCCAGCAGCTTTGGGGATAGTGGAGGCTACACCTTC | CASSFGDSGGYTF | . | TRBV7-9 | . | TRBJ1-2
TGTGCCAGCAGCGCCTACGGGAGAGAGACCCAGTACTTC | CASSAYGRETQYF | . | TRBV9 | . | TRBJ2-5
TGTGCCAGCAGTCCGGACAGGGACCCCTACAATGAGCAGTTCTTC | CASSPDRDPYNEQFF | . | TRBV9 | TRBD1 | TRBJ2-1
TGCGCCAGCAGCCCCCGACTAGGAGGAGAGACCCAGTACTTC | CASSPRLGGETQYF | . | TRBV4-1 | . | TRBJ2-5
TGTGCCAGCAGTTTCGGGGAGGGAAACACCATATATTTT | CASSFGEGNTIYF | once | TRBV27 | . | TRBJ1-3
TGTGCCAGCAGCCAAGATCGGGAAGACAGACGTGGACTTTACGAGCAGTACTTC | CASSQDREDRRGLYEQYF | . | TRBV4-2 | . | TRBJ2-7
TGTGCCAGCAGTTACTCGATGGGGAGTAACACCGGGGAGCTGTTTTTT | CASSYSMGSNTGELFF | . | TRBV6-5 | . | TRBJ2-2
TGTGCCAGCAGCTTGGACAGGGAAATTTACGGGGGCTACACCTTC | CASSLDREIYGGYTF | . | TRBV5-5 | . | TRBJ1-2
TGTGCCAGCAGCTCCACGACAGCGACAACCTCTAACTATGGCTACACCTTC | CASSSTTATTSNYGYTF | . | TRBV13 | . | TRBJ1-2
TGTGCCAGCAGTTACGCGACAGGAGACGAGCAGTACTTC | CASSYATGDEQYF | once | TRBV6-5 | . | TRBJ2-7
TGCGCCAGCAGCTTGGGGACATCAACCACCTCTGGAAACACCATATATTTT | CASSLGTSTTSGNTIYF | . | TRBV5-1 | . | TRBJ1-3
TGCAGCGTTGTTGCCAGCGCCTACGAGCAGTACTTC | CSVVASAYEQYF | . | TRBV29-1 | . | TRBJ2-7
TGTGCCAGTAGTCCCAGGGCAGGGTGGGAGATCAATCAGCCCCAGCATTTT | CASSPRAGWEINQPQHF | . | TRBV19 | . | TRBJ1-5
TGTGCCAGCAGCCAAGAAAAGAGATCACCCCTCCACTTT | CASSQEKRSPLHF | . | TRBV4-2 | . | TRBJ1-6
TGTGCCAGGGGGCAGTTCGTGGGACTTGACCACCGGGCCGGGGAGCTGTTTTTT | CARGQFVGLDHRAGELFF | once | TRBV21-1 | . | TRBJ2-2
TGTGCCAGCAGCTTAGCGTCTAGCGGTACGAGTTGGCAGTACTTC | CASSLASSGTSWQYF | . | TRBV7-2 | TRBD2 | TRBJ2-7
TGTGCCAGCAGCTTAGGTCTTTGGCCTGAAGCTTTCTTT | CASSLGLWPEAFF | . | TRBV11-2 | . | TRBJ1-1
TGTGCCAGCAGTTCCTCCCCCCGGGACAGGACGAATCAGCCCCAGCATTTT | CASSSSPRDRTNQPQHF | . | TRBV27 | TRBD1 | TRBJ1-5
TGTGCCAGCAGCCTCTTAGGACACCGGCCTGAAGCTTTCTTT | CASSLLGHRPEAFF | once | TRBV11-2 | . | TRBJ1-1
TGCGCCAGCAGTCCGGACAGGGAGGTTCAGCCCCAGCATTTT | CASSPDREVQPQHF | . | TRBV4-1 | TRBD1 | TRBJ1-5
TGTGCCAGCAGCCCCCGGGACAGGGGATATGGCTACACCTTC | CASSPRDRGYGYTF | . | TRBV6-5 | TRBD1 | TRBJ1-2
TGTGCCGGCCGACAGGGCTATGGCTACACCTTC | CAGRQGYGYTF | . | TRBV19 | TRBD1 | TRBJ1-2
TGTGCCAGCAGCGTAGTTCAGGGCCTATCTGGAAACACCATATATTTT | CASSVVQGLSGNTIYF | . | TRBV9 | . | TRBJ1-3
TGTGCCAGCAGCTTCGGCCTAGCGCTCTATGAGCAGTTCTTC | CASSFGLALYEQFF | . | TRBV7-9 | . | TRBJ2-1
TGCGCCAGCAGCCTAGGACTAGCGGGAGTGGAAAATGAGCAGTTCTTC | CASSLGLAGVENEQFF | . | TRBV4-1 | TRBD2 | TRBJ2-1
TGCGCCAGCAGCTTGGAGAGCCTCGCCTACGAGCAGTACTTC | CASSLESLAYEQYF | few | TRBV5-1 | . | TRBJ2-7
TGTGCCAGCAGCAGCCGCCCGTCGGAGGCGCCCAGCGGCTACACCTTC | CASSSRPSEAPSGYTF | . | TRBV7-9 | . | TRBJ1-2
TGTGCCAGCAGCCCCTCTCGGGCTGGCGTAGCCTACGAGCAGTACTTC | CASSPSRAGVAYEQYF | . | TRBV9 | . | TRBJ2-7
TGTGCCAGCAGTGGGCCCAGCGGGGCATCCTACAATGAGCAGTTCTTC | CASSGPSGASYNEQFF | . | TRBV2 | TRBD2 | TRBJ2-1
TGTGCCAGCATACTCGGGACTAGCGGCCCCCTGGGGGGGCAGTATTTT | CASILGTSGPLGGQYF | . | TRBV2 | TRBD2 | TRBJ2-3
TGCAGCGGGTTAGAGGGCTATGGCTACACCTTC | CSGLEGYGYTF | . | TRBV29-1 | . | TRBJ1-2
TGTGCCAGCAGGGAAGCGGGACTGGGGAATGAAAAACTGTTTTTT | CASREAGLGNEKLFF | . | TRBV6-1 | . | TRBJ1-4
TGTGCCAGCAGTCCCAGGGGCTACAATGAGCAGTTCTTC | CASSPRGYNEQFF | . | TRBV28 | . | TRBJ2-1
TGTGCCAGCAGTTTGACATGGGCCTACGAGCAGTACTTC | CASSLTWAYEQYF | few | TRBV27 | . | TRBJ2-7
TGCGCCAGCAGCTTGGGGTGGGCGGGCACTGAAGCTTTCTTT | CASSLGWAGTEAFF | . | TRBV5-1 | . | TRBJ1-1
TGTGCCAGCAGCTTAGCGGGGGAGCATGGCTACACCTTC | CASSLAGEHGYTF | . | TRBV7-9 | . | TRBJ1-2
TGTGCCAGCAGTTTGGTATCCACAGATACGCAGTATTTT | CASSLVSTDTQYF | . | TRBV27 | . | TRBJ2-3
TGTGCCACCAGCACCTCCTACGAGCAGTACTTC | CATSTSYEQYF | . | TRBV15 | . | TRBJ2-7
TGTGCCAGCACCCCTCAGGGGGGGATATACAATGAGCAGTTCTTC | CASTPQGGIYNEQFF | . | TRBV4-2 | . | TRBJ2-1
TGTGCCAGCAGCCTAGAGATAGGGTACACCGGGGAGCTGTTTTTT | CASSLEIGYTGELFF | once | TRBV9 | . | TRBJ2-2
TGTGCCAGCGACCCCGGACCCAGGGGCGCCGGGGAGACCCAGTACTTC | CASDPGPRGAGETQYF | . | TRBV7-9 | . | TRBJ2-5
TGTGCCAGCAGCCCCGTATGGGGAGTGAACACTGAAGCTTTCTTT | CASSPVWGVNTEAFF | few | TRBV9 | . | TRBJ1-1
TGTGCCAGCAGCTCCTATTGGGAGACCCAGTACTTC | CASSSYWETQYF | . | TRBV7-9 | . | TRBJ2-5
TGTGCCAGCAGTTCGAACCAGGGGGGGTCCTACAATGAGCAGTTCTTC | CASSSNQGGSYNEQFF | . | TRBV27 | . | TRBJ2-1
TGTGCCAGCAGCCAATTCGCAGCAGAAGCTTTCTTT | CASSQFAAEAFF | . | TRBV16 | . | TRBJ1-1
TGCGCCAGCAGCTTGGGTTGGGACTCTGGAAACACCATATATTTT | CASSLGWDSGNTIYF | . | TRBV5-1 | . | TRBJ1-3
TGTGCCAGCAGCACCCGGACAGGGGGGAATGAGCAGTTCTTC | CASSTRTGGNEQFF | . | TRBV11-3 | TRBD1 | TRBJ2-1